This T cell receptor (beta chain) was recovered during a study of blood T cells in healthy people across ages. The study, taken as a whole, reports: Naive CD4+ cell counts and diversity both ran higher in long-lived than in aged donors. Estimates drawn from one million T cells were deemed to understate diversity.

Germline loops: CDR1 SGHKS, CDR2 YYEKEE (reference sequence). The ends lost 5 bases at V and 8 bases at J; junction bases unmatched: 13. CDR3 length equals 15 residues. Extractions gave at least 5.5 micrograms of total RNA per sample. On this clonotype: No antigen is known for it.

The authors ran a second PCR of roughly 6 to 12 cycles using a sample-barcoded 5' primer and a J-beta primer mix. With 12 random nucleotides, a template-switch adaptor tagged each individual cDNA molecule. One entry per CDR3 protein results from TCRdb running MiXCR on the 5' RACE reads. The table shows approximately 1.5 million distinct CDR3 sequences, with around 35% occurring only once. The sequenced sample was blood. The gene calls are TRBV5-5 and TRBJ1-5; 7 nucleotides align to TRBD1. The TCR comes from a woman in her twenties or thirties in good health. The CDR3: CASSAVPGQWEPQHF. DNA for the CDR3: TGTGCCAGCAGTGCCGTCCCGGGACAGTGGGAGCCCCAGCATTTT.